This section outlines one T cell receptor beta chain sequence together with its context. The clone's antigen remains unknown. No base-level quality is on record; no much larger clone is a single base apart. The junction shows trimming of 2 bases on V and 8 bases on J, plus 3 bases between the germline ends. CDR1 LGHNT and CDR2 FRNRAP are derived from the germline V gene. Inclusive of the bounding cysteine and phenylalanine, the CDR3 is 10 residues long. The CDR3 DNA has 30 bases and is translated from base 1. The trial excluded patients who had a history of autoimmune disease or who were on systemic immunosuppression. Peripheral blood for TCR sequencing was collected from all dose cohorts at baseline, on cycle 4 day 1, and on cycle 7 day 1. Samples came from an open-label, multicenter, first-in-human phase I dose-escalation trial of ivuxolimab. Adults with locally advanced or metastatic head and neck squamous cell, hepatocellular, melanoma or renal cell carcinoma were enrolled in the trial. CD4+ and CD8+ T cells were sorted separately from peripheral blood before TCR sequencing.

To sequence the TCRbeta CDR3 region, genomic DNA was isolated from the sorted cells. TCRbeta CDR3 regions were sequenced using the immunoSEQ Assay. What TCRdb holds here is the immuneACCESS table cut down to in-frame rearrangements. Part of the clones is not present; checked against another copy, under half of the missing clones reflect an unresolved V gene, and the others are unexplained. The sample table holds tens of thousands of clones, of which about 86% were seen once. 2% to 2.5% of the sample rests with the top ten. This specimen comes from a study of OX40 agonist ivuxolimab in advanced cancers. Study-wide context: Ivuxolimab, which targeted the costimulatory receptor OX40 (CD134), was an agonistic, fully human IgG2 monoclonal antibody. Intravenous ivuxolimab was administered to patients every 2 weeks at six dose levels: 0.01, 0.1, 0.3, 1.5, 3 and 10 mg/kg. Of the 50 to 55 patients in dose escalation, some 20 had hepatocellular carcinoma, roughly 15 had melanoma, 9 had renal cell carcinoma and 9 had head and neck cancer. A male proportion of around 83% and a mean age of 60 years, ranging from 23 to 79, were recorded for the dose-escalation cohort. Patients were allowed to have had prior anti-PD-1, anti-PD-L1 or anti-CTLA-4 therapy, and roughly two fifths of the dose-escalation patients had been treated with checkpoint inhibitors. Three dose-escalation patients achieved partial responses, one with hepatocellular carcinoma and two with cutaneous melanoma. Peripheral TCRbeta sequencing aimed to test whether ivuxolimab altered TCR sequence diversity and caused clonal T-cell expansion. The paper describes the monotherapy dose-escalation part (N of about 52 patients) of the phase I trial of ivuxolimab. The paper's findings and limits, for the study overall: Antigen specificity was not determined for the clonally expanded peripheral T cells. At doses from 0.1 to 3.0 mg/kg, clonal expansion was seen in both CD4+ and CD8+ blood T cells between baseline and week 6. Low levels of normalized T-cell clonal expansion were also seen in some patients who did not respond. In partial responders in the 0.1-3.0 mg/kg groups, normalized peripheral clonal expansion was found to be among the lowest, especially among CD8+ T cells. On average, CD8+ T cells showed more expanded clones than CD4+ T cells after ivuxolimab.

The rearrangement combines TRBV12-5 with TRBJ1-2; the D gene cannot be resolved reliably. This TCR was recovered from an adult with an advanced solid tumor such as melanoma, head and neck, liver or kidney cancer. This sample comprised CD4+ or CD8+ T cells sorted from blood, obtained in a trial of the OX40 agonist ivuxolimab. The DNA is as follows: TGTGCTAGTGGTTTGTTCGGCTACACCTTC. Its protein product is CASGLFGYTF. Outside the CDR3, residues come from the reference TRBV12-5 and TRBJ1-2 proteins, so the full variable domain is: DARVTQTPRHKVTEMGQEVTMRCQPILGHNTVFWYRQTMMQGLELLAYFRNRAPLDDSGMPKDRFSAEMPDATLATLKIQPSEPRDSAVYFCASGLFGYTFGSGTRLTVV.